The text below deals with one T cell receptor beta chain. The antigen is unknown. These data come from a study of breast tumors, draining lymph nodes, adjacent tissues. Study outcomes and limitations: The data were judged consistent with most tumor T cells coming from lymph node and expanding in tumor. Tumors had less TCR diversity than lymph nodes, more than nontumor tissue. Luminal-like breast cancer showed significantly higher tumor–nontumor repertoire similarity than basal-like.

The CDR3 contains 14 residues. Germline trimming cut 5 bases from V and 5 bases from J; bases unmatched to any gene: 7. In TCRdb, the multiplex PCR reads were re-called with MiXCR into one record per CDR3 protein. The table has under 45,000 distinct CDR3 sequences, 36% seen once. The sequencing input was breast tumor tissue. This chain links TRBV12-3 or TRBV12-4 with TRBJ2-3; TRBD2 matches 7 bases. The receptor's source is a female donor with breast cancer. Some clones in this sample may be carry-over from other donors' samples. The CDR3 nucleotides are TGTGCCAGCAGTCTCGGACTAGGTGGAGATACGCAGTATTTT. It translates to CASSLGLGGDTQYF.